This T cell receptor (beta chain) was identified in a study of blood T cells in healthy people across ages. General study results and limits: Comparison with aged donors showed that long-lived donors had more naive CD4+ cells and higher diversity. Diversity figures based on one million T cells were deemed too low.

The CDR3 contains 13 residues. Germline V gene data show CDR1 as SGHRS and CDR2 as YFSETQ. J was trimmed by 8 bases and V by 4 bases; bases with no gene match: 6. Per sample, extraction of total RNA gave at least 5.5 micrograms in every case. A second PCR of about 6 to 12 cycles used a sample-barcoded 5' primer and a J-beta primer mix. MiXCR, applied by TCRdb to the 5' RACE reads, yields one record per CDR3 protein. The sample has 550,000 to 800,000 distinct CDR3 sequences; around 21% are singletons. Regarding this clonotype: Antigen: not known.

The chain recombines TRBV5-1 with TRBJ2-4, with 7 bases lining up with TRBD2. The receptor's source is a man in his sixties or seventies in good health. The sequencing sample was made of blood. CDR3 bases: TGCGCCAGCAGCGAGATGGGGAGGGACATTCAGTACTTC. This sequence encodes CASSEMGRDIQYF.